This is a list of T cell receptor beta chains from one sample in a study of blood T cell repertoires in COVID-19. Repertoires were generated with immunoSEQ multiplex PCR, while TCRdb's copy carries only in-frame clones and drops some. The sample holds 250,000 or so clones, about four fifths seen once. Sequences were obtained from PBMCs or T cells enriched from blood (not recorded which). The receptors derive from a woman aged 35 to 49 who had been exposed to COVID-19. The CDR3 runs from the conserved cysteine through the conserved F or W. Fields, in order: clone size, J gene, D gene, V gene, CDR3 DNA, CDR3 protein. The D gene is left open where the match is weak. Clone size appears in some rows only: once, few, many, or a class for an expanded clone.

>.|TRBJ2-7|TRBD1|TRBV5-1
TGCGCCAGCAGCTCGGAGGGACAGGGCTCTCAAGAGCAGTACTTC
CASSSEGQGSQEQYF
>.|TRBJ2-1|.|TRBV6-2/TRBV6-3
TGTGCCAGCAGTAAACTGAGCTCCTACAATGAGCAGTTCTTC
CASSKLSSYNEQFF
>.|TRBJ1-6|.|TRBV7-9
TGTGCCAGCAGCTTAACAGGGCTTAATTCACCCCTCCACTTT
CASSLTGLNSPLHF
>.|TRBJ1-5|.|TRBV11-2
TGTGCCAGCAGCTTAGCCCGGTATCAGCCCCAGCATTTT
CASSLARYQPQHF
>few|TRBJ1-1|.|TRBV7-2
TGTGCCAGCAGCTTATTTGGCGGGAACACTGAAGCTTTCTTT
CASSLFGGNTEAFF
>.|TRBJ1-4|TRBD1|TRBV5-1
TGCGCCAGCAGCTCGTCGGGACAGGGTCATGAAAAACTGTTTTTT
CASSSSGQGHEKLFF
>once|TRBJ2-3|.|TRBV7-2
TGTGCCAGCAGCTTATTTATCCGAGGCGCAGATACGCAGTATTTT
CASSLFIRGADTQYF
>.|TRBJ2-7|TRBD1|TRBV5-6
TGTGCCAGCAGCTCCGGGACAGGTAGGGGCGAGCAGTACTTC
CASSSGTGRGEQYF
>.|TRBJ2-7|.|TRBV3-1/TRBV3-2
TGTGCCAGCAGCCTCAGGGGAGGGGCGGGGGAGCAGTACTTC
CASSLRGGAGEQYF
>.|TRBJ1-2|TRBD1|TRBV28
TGTGCCAGCAGTCTCCGGGACAGGGGTTCTCCCAACTATGGCTACACCTTC
CASSLRDRGSPNYGYTF
>.|TRBJ2-3|.|TRBV3-1/TRBV3-2
TGTGCCAGCAGCCAAGGATCCGGGGGGCGTCGCACAGATACGCAGTATTTT
CASSQGSGGRRTDTQYF
>.|TRBJ1-2|TRBD1|TRBV6-5
TGTGCCAGCAGTTCAGGACAGGGGGGTCGTGGCTACACCTTC
CASSSGQGGRGYTF
>.|TRBJ2-1|.|TRBV9
TGTGCCAGCAGCCAAGTAGGTAGTACTACGTCGGGGCAGTTCTTC
CASSQVGSTTSGQFF
>.|TRBJ1-2|TRBD1|TRBV6-5
TGTGCCAGCAGTTACTCGTTAACAGGGGGCGGCTACACCTTC
CASSYSLTGGGYTF
>.|TRBJ1-2|.|TRBV3-1/TRBV3-2
TGTGCCAGCAGCCAAGCTACTGGGACATACTATGGCTACACCTTC
CASSQATGTYYGYTF
>.|TRBJ1-5|.|TRBV6-5
TGTGCCAGCAGTATCAATCAAGGGGCCGGTGGGCATTTT
CASSINQGAGGHF
>.|TRBJ1-2|.|TRBV7-2
TGTGCCAGCAGCTTAGCGCGGCCTGGTAACTATGGCTACACCTTC
CASSLARPGNYGYTF
>.|TRBJ1-5|.|TRBV18
TGTGCCAGCTCACCTTCAGGAAGAGCTGATCAGCCCCAGCATTTT
CASSPSGRADQPQHF
>.|TRBJ2-1|.|TRBV15
TGTGCCACCAGCAGAGTGCAGGGTACAAGATACAATGAGCAGTTCTTC
CATSRVQGTRYNEQFF
>.|TRBJ2-3|TRBD2|TRBV18
TGTGCCAGCTCTTTTTCGGCGCGGGGGGGCCCAGATACGCAGTATTTT
CASSFSARGGPDTQYF
>.|TRBJ2-5|TRBD1|TRBV24-1
TGTGCCACCAGTGGTAAGGACAGGGACCGAGAGACCCAGTACTTC
CATSGKDRDRETQYF
>.|TRBJ2-1|TRBD2|TRBV19
TGTGCCAGTGAGCCTGTCGGGGGGGGCACTGAGCAGTTCTTC
CASEPVGGGTEQFF
>.|TRBJ2-1|TRBD2|TRBV10-3
TGTGCCATCAGAGTCACAGCGGGGGGGCCTGGCAATGAGCAGTTCTTC
CAIRVTAGGPGNEQFF
>few|TRBJ1-1|.|TRBV27
TGTGCCAGCAGTTTTTTGGTGCGGGGACCGAACACTGAAGCTTTCTTT
CASSFLVRGPNTEAFF
>.|TRBJ1-2|.|TRBV19
TGTGCCAGTAGTATAGATAGCTATGGCTACACCTTC
CASSIDSYGYTF
>.|TRBJ2-5|.|TRBV7-2
TGTGCCAGCAGCTTGACTCAAGAGACCCAGTACTTC
CASSLTQETQYF
>.|TRBJ2-4|.|TRBV3-1/TRBV3-2
TGTGCCAGCAGCCAAGCGCGGATAGCCAAAAACATTCAGTACTTC
CASSQARIAKNIQYF
>.|TRBJ1-1|.|TRBV28
TGTGCCAGCAGTTTTTATCCGGGGGGGGTAGGGAACACTGAAGCTTTCTTT
CASSFYPGGVGNTEAFF
>.|TRBJ1-4|TRBD1|TRBV18
TGTGCCAGCTCACCACTTAGGACAGGGGTTGAAAAACTGTTTTTT
CASSPLRTGVEKLFF
>once|TRBJ1-1|.|TRBV27
TGTGCCAGCAGTTTCCATCCCTCCAGGGGAGCTTTCTTT
CASSFHPSRGAFF
>.|TRBJ2-3|TRBD2|TRBV6-2/TRBV6-3
TGTGCCAGCAGTCCCCGGGACTACTACACAGATACGCAGTATTTT
CASSPRDYYTDTQYF
>.|TRBJ1-1|.|TRBV28
TGTGCCAGCAGCCTGGGGGGTAACACTGAAGCTTTCTTT
CASSLGGNTEAFF
>.|TRBJ2-1|.|TRBV12-3/TRBV12-4
TGTGCCAGCAGTTTAAGTAGTGAGCAGTTCTTC
CASSLSSEQFF
>.|TRBJ2-7|.|TRBV7-8
TGTGCCAGCAGCTTAGCAACCGGGAGTGAGCAGTACTTC
CASSLATGSEQYF
>.|TRBJ1-4|.|TRBV7-2
TGTGCCAGCAGCTCCCAGTCCCAGGTTAATGAAAAACTGTTTTTT
CASSSQSQVNEKLFF
>once|TRBJ2-1|TRBD2|TRBV6-4
TGTGCCAGCAGTGACTCTAGCGGGGGGGCGAGAAGGGAGCAGTTCTTC
CASSDSSGGARREQFF
>.|TRBJ2-1|TRBD2|TRBV11-2
TGTGCCAGCAGCTCGGGACTAGCGGGGGTGAATGAGCAGTTCTTC
CASSSGLAGVNEQFF
>once|TRBJ2-7|TRBD1|TRBV5-4
TGTGCCAGCAGCAAACCCCCGGGACAGGGGACGTACGAGCAGTACTTC
CASSKPPGQGTYEQYF
>few|TRBJ2-5|.|TRBV6-1
TGTGCCAGCAGTGAAGGTGACACCCGAGAGACCCAGTACTTC
CASSEGDTRETQYF
>once|TRBJ1-1|.|TRBV7-6
TGTGCCAGCAGCTTAATCCTAGCCCCGAGTGAAGCTTTCTTT
CASSLILAPSEAFF
>.|TRBJ1-2|.|TRBV27
TGTGCCAGCAGCCGAAATTCGGACAGTGTACACGGTGGCTACACCTTC
CASSRNSDSVHGGYTF
>.|TRBJ2-3|TRBD1|TRBV27
TGTGCCAGCAGCTCGACAGGGACCTCCACAGATACGCAGTATTTT
CASSSTGTSTDTQYF
>once|TRBJ1-3|.|TRBV5-1
TGCGCCAGCAGCTTGTGGGGGGCTGGAAACACCATATATTTT
CASSLWGAGNTIYF
>.|TRBJ2-3|TRBD2|TRBV7-8
TGTGCCAGCAGCTACGTACTAGCGGGTAATACGCAGTATTTT
CASSYVLAGNTQYF
>.|TRBJ2-3|.|TRBV7-3
TGTGCCAGCAGCCCAGCCGGGGGCACAGATACGCAGTATTTT
CASSPAGGTDTQYF
>.|TRBJ2-5|.|TRBV5-5
TGTGCCAGCAGCTTGGTTTACCAGCGGGAAGAGACCCAGTACTTC
CASSLVYQREETQYF
>.|TRBJ1-1|TRBD1|TRBV7-9
TGTGCCAGCAGCCCCTGGGGGGGGACAGGATACACTGAAGCTTTCTTT
CASSPWGGTGYTEAFF
>.|TRBJ1-5|TRBD1|TRBV28
TGTGCCAGCAGCCAGGGACAGGGGGGAGTGCAGCCCCAGCATTTT
CASSQGQGGVQPQHF